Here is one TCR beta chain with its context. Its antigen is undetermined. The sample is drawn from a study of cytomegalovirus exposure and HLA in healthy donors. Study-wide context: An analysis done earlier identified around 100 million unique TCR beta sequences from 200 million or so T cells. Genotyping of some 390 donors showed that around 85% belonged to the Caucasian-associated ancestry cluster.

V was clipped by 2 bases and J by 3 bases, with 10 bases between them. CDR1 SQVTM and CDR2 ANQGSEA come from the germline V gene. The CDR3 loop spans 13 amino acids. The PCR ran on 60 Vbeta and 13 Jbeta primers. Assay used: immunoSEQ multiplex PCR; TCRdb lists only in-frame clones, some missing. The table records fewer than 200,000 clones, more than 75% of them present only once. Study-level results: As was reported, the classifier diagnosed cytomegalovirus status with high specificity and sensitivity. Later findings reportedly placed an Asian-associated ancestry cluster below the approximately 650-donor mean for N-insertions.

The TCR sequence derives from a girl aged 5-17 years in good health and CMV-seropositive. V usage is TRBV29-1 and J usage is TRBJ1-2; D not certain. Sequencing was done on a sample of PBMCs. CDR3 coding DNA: TGCAGCGTTGAATGGCAGGTTTACTATGGCTACACCTTC. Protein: CSVEWQVYYGYTF. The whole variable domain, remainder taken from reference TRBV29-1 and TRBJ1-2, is SAVISQKPSRDICQRGTSLTIQCQVDSQVTMMFWYRQQPGQSLTLIATANQGSEATYESGFVIDKFPISRPNLTFSTLTVSNMSPEDSSIYLCSVEWQVYYGYTFGSGTRLTVV.